One sample yielded the 15 T cell receptor beta chains listed below, sequenced in a study of blood T cell repertoires in COVID-19. TCRdb keeps only in-frame clones here, not all; method: immunoSEQ multiplex PCR. The data hold hundreds of thousands of clones, with around 87% observed a single time. The specimen was peripheral blood. Every receptor here comes from a woman aged 45 to 65 with COVID-19, enrolled during active disease.

The V gene is TRBV28, the J gene TRBJ1-1; the D gene is possibly TRBD1 (5 bases). V lost 5 bases to trimming and J lost 11 bases, with 15 bases between them. The CDR3 contains 12 residues. Germline values: CDR1 MDHEN, CDR2 SYDVKM. This CDR3 reads CASSPGLAFAFF. The DNA of the CDR3 is TGTGCCAGCAGTCCGGGACTGGCCTTTGCTTTCTTT.

There are a few counts of this clone. The genes are TRBV7-6 and TRBJ2-2, with D tentatively TRBD2 (6 bases). The CDR3 sequence is 16 residues long. CDR1 and CDR2 (germline): SGHVS, FNYEAQ. V dropped 0 bases and J dropped 5 bases, with 13 bases sitting between them. The CDR3 region has the DNA TGTGCCAGCAGCTTAGCGGGAGGCGTTAGGACCGGGGAGCTGTTTTTT. Translating it yields CASSLAGGVRTGELFF.

This clone was counted between two and nine times. The V call is TRBV5-1, the J call TRBJ2-3; D might be TRBD2 (6 bases). This CDR3 is built from 14 residues. Trimming took off 4 bases at V and 9 bases at J, with 18 bases between the two ends. Germline loops: CDR1 SGHRS, CDR2 YFSETQ. The CDR3 protein is CASSQIGQGGTQYF. The CDR3 region has the DNA TGCGCCAGCAGCCAGATTGGGCAGGGAGGCACGCAGTATTTT. The entire variable domain, with the rest obtained from reference TRBV5-1 and TRBJ2-3, is as follows: KAGVTQTPRYLIKTRGQQVTLSCSPISGHRSVSWYQQTPGQGLQFLFEYFSETQRNKGNFPGRFSGRQFSNSRSEMNVSTLELGDSALYLCASSQIGQGGTQYFGPGTRLTVL.

The chain is built from TRBV19 and TRBJ2-3; the D gene is possibly TRBD1 (6 bases). The germline V gene has CDR1 LNHDA and CDR2 SQIVND (reference sequence). Trimming left V 7 bases short and J 0 bases short, with 14 bases between. The CDR3 extends over 15 amino acids. The CDR3 spells CASTRGTGSTDTQYF. The CDR3, as DNA: TGTGCCAGTACCAGGGGAACAGGGAGCACAGATACGCAGTATTTT.

This clone was seen only a few times. The CDR3 sequence is CASSPRGQTYEQYF. The CDR3 DNA is TGTGCCAGCAGCCCTAGAGGACAGACCTACGAGCAGTACTTC. The chain carries TRBV11-3 and TRBJ2-7; weak D call: TRBD1 (6 bases). The CDR3 sequence is 14 residues long. Between the trimmed V and J ends, which lost 5 bases and 2 bases, there was a span of 13 bases. From germline, CDR1 is SGHNT and CDR2 YENEEA. The variable domain in full, completed from reference TRBV11-3 and TRBJ2-7, reads EAGVVQSPRYKIIEKKQPVAFWCNPISGHNTLYWYLQNLGQGPELLIRYENEEAVDDSQLPKDRFSAERLKGVDSTLKIQPAELGDSAVYLCASSPRGQTYEQYFGPGTRLTVT.

V usage is TRBV10-3 and J usage is TRBJ2-1; 8 positions match TRBD1. Trimming at V came to 4 bases and at J to 7 bases, leaving 9 bases not matched to a gene. This CDR3 region has 15 residues. Germline lookup yields CDR1 ENHRY and CDR2 SYGVKD. The CDR3 sequence: CAISVETGETNEQFF. In DNA form, the CDR3 reads TGTGCCATCAGTGTCGAGACAGGGGAAACGAATGAGCAGTTCTTC.

J is TRBJ2-1 and V is TRBV19; TRBD2 matches 9 bases. The V gene's germline CDR1 is LNHDA and CDR2 SQIVND (reference sequence). The CDR3 extends over 15 amino acids. The ends lost 3 bases at V and 6 bases at J; junction bases unmatched: 6. CDR3: CASSISSGRINEQFF. The CDR3 nucleotides are TGTGCCAGTAGTATTTCGAGCGGGAGGATCAATGAGCAGTTCTTC.

The rearrangement uses TRBV19 and TRBJ2-2; 8 bases are a match to TRBD2. Germline V lookup: CDR1 LNHDA, CDR2 SQIVND (reference sequence). V lost 5 bases and J lost 3; bases outside the gene matches: 5. This CDR3 comprises 15 residues. DNA of the CDR3: TGTGCCAGTAGTTCTCGCGGGGGGTACACCGGGGAGCTGTTTTTT. It specifies CASSSRGGYTGELFF.

This clone was seen more than once but under ten times. The V and J genes are TRBV29-1 and TRBJ1-2; a possible D gene is TRBD1 (5 bases). Trimming shortened V by 3 bases and J by 9 bases, and 5 bases separated the two germline ends. This CDR3 comprises 9 residues. CDR1 and CDR2 (germline): SQVTM, ANQGSEA. The CDR3 spells CSVEGRYTF. The CDR3, as DNA: TGCAGCGTTGAGGGGCGCTACACCTTC. Full variable domain (missing parts from reference TRBV29-1 and TRBJ1-2): SAVISQKPSRDICQRGTSLTIQCQVDSQVTMMFWYRQQPGQSLTLIATANQGSEATYESGFVIDKFPISRPNLTFSTLTVSNMSPEDSSIYLCSVEGRYTFGSGTRLTVV.

This clone appeared a few times. The chain is built from TRBV12-5 and TRBJ2-1; D gene uncertain. Germline V lookup: CDR1 LGHNT, CDR2 FRNRAP. The CDR3 totals 14 residues. Trimming stripped 6 bases from V and 5 bases from J, with 14 bases between. In DNA form, the CDR3 reads TGTGCTAGTGGGCCGCCCGCAGGCGACAATGAGCAGTTCTTC. Its translation: CASGPPAGDNEQFF.

As regards this clone: The sample holds other DNA sequences that translate to the same CDR3. V gene TRBV5-1 combines with J gene TRBJ1-5; D gene ambiguous. Germline V gives CDR1 SGHRS, CDR2 YFSETQ. This CDR3 has 15 amino acids. V lost 0 bases, J lost 1 base, and 8 bases lay in between. This CDR3 reads CASSLVPGSNQPQHF. DNA for the CDR3: TGCGCCAGCAGCTTGGTTCCGGGAAGCAATCAGCCCCAGCATTTT.

This CDR3 reads CASSSSGSYEQYF. The CDR3 DNA is TGTGCCAGCAGCTCTAGCGGGAGCTACGAGCAGTACTTC. The rearrangement joins TRBV7-2 to TRBJ2-7; 10 bases match TRBD2. CDR3 length: 13 amino acids. The germline CDR1 and CDR2 sequences are SGHTA and FQGNSA. J was trimmed by 3 bases and V by 4 bases; bases with no gene match: 0. Based on the CDR3 plus reference TRBV7-2 and TRBJ2-7, the full variable domain is GAGVSQSPSNKVTEKGKDVELRCDPISGHTALYWYRQSLGQGLEFLIYFQGNSAPDKSGLPSDRFSAERTGGSVSTLTIQRTQQEDSAVYLCASSSSGSYEQYFGPGTRLTVT.

The J gene is TRBJ2-3, the V gene TRBV29-1; the match to TRBD2 covers 11 bases. The CDR3 totals 18 residues. V lost 3 bases and J lost 1; bases outside the gene matches: 12. The germline gives CDR1 SQVTM, CDR2 ANQGSEA. CDR3 nucleotides: TGCAGCGTTGACGGTCTAGCGGGAGGCCTAGGGGGCACAGATACGCAGTATTTT. This sequence encodes CSVDGLAGGLGGTDTQYF.

The genes are TRBV27 and TRBJ2-7; 12 bases line up with TRBD1. Germline V lookup: CDR1 MNHEY, CDR2 SMNVEV (reference sequence). Trimming removed 8 bases from V and 4 bases from J; junction bases left unmatched: 9. The CDR3 runs 15 residues. CDR3 DNA: TGTGCCAGCGGTGCGGGACAGGGGGCGAGGTACGAGCAGTACTTC. It is translated as CASGAGQGARYEQYF.

The gene calls are TRBV27 and TRBJ2-1; D is possibly TRBD2 (6 bases). CDR1 MNHEY and CDR2 SMNVEV come from the germline V gene (reference sequence). V lost 0 bases and J lost 11, with 14 bases in between. The CDR3 contains 14 residues. CDR3 bases: TGTGCCAGCAGTTTATCGAGGGCGGGAAAGCAGCAGTTCTTC. This gives the protein CASSLSRAGKQQFF.